The clone carrying this T cell receptor (beta chain) was counted many times. Its antigen is still unknown. Blood mononuclear cells were expanded for 3 to 4 days using either OKT3 anti-CD3 antibody or CD3/CD28 beads. TCRdb redid the calling of the 5' RACE reads with MiXCR, one entry per CDR3 protein. The repertoire consists of more than 20,000 distinct CDR3 sequences, with 2% to 2.5% occurring once and the leading ten covering 4.5% to 5.5%. The data are from a study of beta chain bispecific antibodies for T cell cancers. Study observations and caveats: The leukemia cells, rather than normal T cells, gave most of the targeted TRBV signal. Anti-TRBV12 exposure, compared with anti-CD19, reduced the TRBV12-3 proportion of TRBV signal by 98.9%.

Germline V CDR1 and CDR2: DFQATT, SNEGSKA (reference sequence). The length of the CDR3 is 15 residues. Trimming took 0 bases from V and 6 from J, leaving 16 bases between them. V is TRBV20-1 and J is TRBJ2-3, with D tentatively TRBD2 (6 bases). The sample here was healthy donor T cells cultured with leukemia cells, taken from a culture containing a bispecific antibody targeting TCR Vbeta12. This clonotype originated in a human donor in good health. Some clones in this sample may be carry-over from other donors' samples. CDR3 DNA sequence: TGCAGTGCTAGAGATTTTAGTCTAGCGCAGGATACGCAGTATTTT. Its protein product is CSARDFSLAQDTQYF.